This is a list of T cell receptor beta chains from one sample in a study of blood T cell repertoires in COVID-19. Generated by immunoSEQ multiplex PCR, the TCRdb table keeps only in-frame clones and is missing some. The sample comprises tens of thousands of clones, 83% of which are singletons, and approximately 7% rests with the top ten. The sequenced sample consisted of peripheral blood. The receptors stem from a man younger than 40 with COVID-19, enrolled during active disease. The CDR3 runs from the conserved cysteine through the conserved F or W. The D gene is left open where the match is weak.

d_call	v_call	j_call	cdr3_nt	cdr3_aa
.	TRBV5-4	TRBJ1-2	TGTGCCAGCATTTCCCCCGGGGAAGGTAACTATGGCTACACCTTC	CASISPGEGNYGYTF
TRBD2	TRBV10-1	TRBJ2-5	TGCGCCAGCAGTGATCTAGCGGGAGGTGTTGAGACCCAGTACTTC	CASSDLAGGVETQYF
TRBD1	TRBV28	TRBJ1-5	TGTGCCAGCAGTTCAATACAGGGGGCCTGGCAGCCCCAGCATTTT	CASSSIQGAWQPQHF
.	TRBV18	TRBJ2-3	TGTGCCAGCTCACCACCGGGACTGAGCACAGATACGCAGTATTTT	CASSPPGLSTDTQYF
TRBD2	TRBV14	TRBJ2-3	TGTGCCAGCAGCCAACGACTAGCGACAAGCACAGATACGCAGTATTTT	CASSQRLATSTDTQYF
.	TRBV15	TRBJ2-1	TGTGCCACCAGCAGGGCCAGAAGTACCCGAAGCGATGAGCAGTTCTTC	CATSRARSTRSDEQFF
TRBD2	TRBV28	TRBJ2-1	TGTGCCAGCAGGTCTCGGAGCGGGAACTACAATGAGCAGTTCTTC	CASRSRSGNYNEQFF
TRBD1	TRBV7-2	TRBJ1-6	TGTGCCAGCAGCTTTCGGGACAGGAATTCACCCCTCCACTTT	CASSFRDRNSPLHF
.	TRBV12-5	TRBJ2-3	TGTGCTAGTGGCCAAGGAGTTACAGATACGCAGTATTTT	CASGQGVTDTQYF
TRBD2	TRBV6-6	TRBJ2-3	TGTGCCAGCACCCCGCGACTAGCGGTCCCCGATACGCAGTATTTT	CASTPRLAVPDTQYF
.	TRBV28	TRBJ1-2	TGTGCCAGCAGCCCTAGTTGGGGGGGCTTTCTCTATGGCTACACCTTC	CASSPSWGGFLYGYTF
.	TRBV4-1	TRBJ1-1	TGCGCCAGCAGCCAAGAAGTATCGGGGGAGGCTTTCTTT	CASSQEVSGEAFF
.	TRBV10-1	TRBJ2-4	TGCGCCACCTCGTCAGGGGGCGGGGGAAACATTCAGTACTTC	CATSSGGGGNIQYF
.	TRBV2	TRBJ1-1	TGTGCCAGCCTGGTGGGGGGGGGCACTGAAGCTTTCTTT	CASLVGGGTEAFF
.	TRBV7-2	TRBJ1-5	TGTGCCAACAGCCTACAGTCACATAGCAATCAGCCCCAGCATTTT	CANSLQSHSNQPQHF
.	TRBV6-1	TRBJ1-5	TGTGCCAGCAGTGACCTGAGGCAGCCCCAGCATTTT	CASSDLRQPQHF
TRBD1	TRBV11-3	TRBJ2-1	TGTGCCAGCAGCCCATCGGGACAGCCTGAGCAGTTCTTC	CASSPSGQPEQFF
TRBD1	TRBV2	TRBJ1-4	TGTGCCAGCAGTTACAGGGGGCAAAATGAAAAACTGTTTTTT	CASSYRGQNEKLFF
TRBD2	TRBV19	TRBJ2-4	TGTGCCAGTAGTATTCAGGGCGGGGGAAACATTCAGTACTTC	CASSIQGGGNIQYF
.	TRBV7-9	TRBJ2-1	TGTGCCAGCACTCTCACCGGACCGGGGTCCAATGAGCAGTTCTTC	CASTLTGPGSNEQFF
TRBD1	TRBV6-5	TRBJ2-5	TGTGCCAGCAGGGCAGGGGGCGGTTGGGAGACCCAGTACTTC	CASRAGGGWETQYF
TRBD2	TRBV18	TRBJ2-1	TGTGCCAGCTCACTTACTAGCGGGACCTACAATGAGCAGTTCTTC	CASSLTSGTYNEQFF